This T cell receptor (beta chain) was sequenced for a study of T-cell reconstitution after alpha-beta-depleted transplantation in children. Study-wide findings and caveats: In some patients, recipient T cells and intrathymic progenitors surviving conditioning explained high day-60 diversity.

Per the germline V gene, CDR1 is MGHRA and CDR2 is YSYEKL. CDR3 length: 14 amino acids. V was clipped by 4 bases and J by 1 base, with 11 bases between them. With respect to this clonotype: Its antigen remains unknown.

Unique molecular identifiers were used in preparing the TCRbeta library. One entry per CDR3 protein, called by TCRdb with MiXCR from the PCR reads. The table has approximately 500,000 distinct CDR3 sequences, roughly 30% seen once. The source material was PBMCs, sampled before TCRalphabeta/CD19-depleted stem cell transplant. This chain connects TRBV4-1 to TRBJ2-7; D is possibly TRBD2 (6 bases). The source is a boy less than two years old with Wiskott-Aldrich syndrome, due to receive a stem cell transplant. The CDR3 loop reads CASSRTRESYEQYF. CDR3 bases: TGCGCCAGCAGCCGAACTCGGGAGTCCTACGAGCAGTACTTC.